This TCR beta chain was captured by sequencing in a study of shared clonotypes between healthy human individuals. Study results and limitations: Across subsets, estimated richness was generally greater for naive than for memory populations. Sorted-subset samples were not fully sequenced, rarefaction indicated.

In this sample, this clone turned up once. Its antigen remains unknown. Clones were read by immunoSEQ multiplex PCR, and TCRdb kept only the in-frame ones, dropping some. The sample holds some 2.3 million clones; more than 80% are singletons and the top ten take 0.39%. Negatively enriched CD4+ T cells were divided by CD45RA into naive and memory. This receptor was taken from a man aged 18-30 years in good health. Some clones in this sample may be carry-over from other donors' samples. The sample taken for sequencing was naive CD4+ T cells from PBMCs. Subset of the sample: CD45RA+ positively selected.

CDR3 sequence: CAWSVLLELAASYEQYF. The CDR3 bases are TGTGCCTGGAGTGTACTATTAGAACTAGCGGCCTCCTACGAGCAGTACTTC. The chain combines TRBV30 with TRBJ2-7, with 8 bases aligning to TRBD2. Germline values: CDR1 GTSNPN, CDR2 SVGIG (reference sequence). The CDR3 has 17 amino acids. The trim removed 0 bases at V and 0 bases at J, leaving 10 bases unmatched.